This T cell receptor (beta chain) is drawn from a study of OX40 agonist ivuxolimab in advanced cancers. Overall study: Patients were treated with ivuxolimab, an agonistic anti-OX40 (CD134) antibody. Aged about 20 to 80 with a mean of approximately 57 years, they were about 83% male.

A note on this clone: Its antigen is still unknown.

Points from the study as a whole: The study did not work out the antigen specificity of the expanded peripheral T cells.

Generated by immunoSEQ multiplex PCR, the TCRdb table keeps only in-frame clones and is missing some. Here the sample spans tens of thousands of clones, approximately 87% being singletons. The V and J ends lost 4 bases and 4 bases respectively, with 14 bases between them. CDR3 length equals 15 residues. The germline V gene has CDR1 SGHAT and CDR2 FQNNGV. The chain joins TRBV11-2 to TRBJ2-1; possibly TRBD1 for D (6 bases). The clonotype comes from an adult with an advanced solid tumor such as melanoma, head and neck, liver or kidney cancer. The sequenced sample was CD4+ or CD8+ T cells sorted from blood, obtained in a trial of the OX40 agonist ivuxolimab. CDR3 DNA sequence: TGTGCCAGCAGCTCTTCGGGACAAACTTACAATGAGCAGTTCTTC. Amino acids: CASSSSGQTYNEQFF.